These 9 T cell receptor beta chains came from one sample sequenced in a study of OX40 agonist ivuxolimab in advanced cancers. The data were produced by immunoSEQ multiplex PCR, yet TCRdb's version contains in-frame clones alone and is incomplete. Here the sample spans approximately 17,000 clones, around three quarters being singletons. Material: CD4+ or CD8+ T cells sorted from blood, obtained in a trial of the OX40 agonist ivuxolimab. These receptor sequences come from an adult with an advanced solid tumor such as melanoma, head and neck, liver or kidney cancer.

This chain joins TRBV9 and TRBJ2-2; 9 bases match TRBD2. The germline V gene encodes CDR1 SGDLS and CDR2 YYNGEE. The V and J ends lost 4 bases and 5 bases, in that order; junction bases with no gene match: 9. The CDR3 spans 16 residues. In DNA form, the CDR3 reads TGTGCCAGCAGCCAAACCGGGACTAGCTATACCGGGGAGCTGTTTTTT. Translating gives CASSQTGTSYTGELFF.

The chain is built from TRBV6-9 and TRBJ2-7; no clear D gene. V lost 8 bases to trimming and J lost 0 bases, with 8 bases between them. Per the germline V gene, CDR1 is MNHGY and CDR2 is SVAAGI. The CDR3 is made up of 12 amino acids. CDR3 sequence: CASGLTSYEQYF. As DNA, the CDR3 is TGTGCCAGCGGGTTGACCTCCTACGAGCAGTACTTC.

About this clone itself: The sample contains more than one DNA sequence encoding this CDR3. The rearrangement joins TRBV10-1 to TRBJ2-5; 8 bases are a match to TRBD2. The V gene's germline CDR1 is WNHNN and CDR2 SYGVQD (reference sequence). With V trimmed by 4 bases and J by 2 bases, 6 bases remained unmatched. The CDR3 covers 15 residues. CDR3 nucleotides: TGCGCCAGCAGTGGTGGAACTAGCGGACAAGAGACCCAGTACTTC. The encoded protein is CASSGGTSGQETQYF.

This chain links TRBV7-7 with TRBJ1-1, with D possibly TRBD1 on 5 matching bases. Germline V CDR1 and CDR2: SSHAT, FNYEAQ (reference sequence). This CDR3 contains 14 residues. V lost 5 bases and J 1 base, leaving 11 bases between the germline ends. The CDR3 DNA is TGTGCCAGCAGCCCCGGAGGGGCGAACACTGAAGCTTTCTTT. Residues: CASSPGGANTEAFF.

The rearrangement uses TRBV5-1 and TRBJ1-1; possible D gene TRBD1, 5 bases. Trimming took 5 bases from V and 2 from J, leaving 10 bases between them. Germline V lookup: CDR1 SGHRS, CDR2 YFSETQ. CDR3 length: 13 residues. The CDR3 DNA sequence: TGCGCCAGCAGACCCGACAGAAACACTGAAGCTTTCTTT. Translating gives CASRPDRNTEAFF. Complete variable domain (other parts from reference TRBV5-1 and TRBJ1-1): KAGVTQTPRYLIKTRGQQVTLSCSPISGHRSVSWYQQTPGQGLQFLFEYFSETQRNKGNFPGRFSGRQFSNSRSEMNVSTLELGDSALYLCASRPDRNTEAFFGQGTRLTVV.

The genes are TRBV5-4 and TRBJ2-2, with 12 bases fitting TRBD2. This CDR3 region has 16 residues. CDR1 SGHNT and CDR2 YYREEE come from the germline V gene (reference sequence). V lost 2 bases to trimming and J lost 4 bases; unmatched junction nucleotides: 3. This CDR3 is CASSFRTSGVTGELFF. The CDR3 DNA reads as TGTGCCAGCAGCTTTCGGACTAGCGGGGTCACCGGGGAGCTGTTTTTT.

V is TRBV10-3 and J is TRBJ1-6; a possible D gene is TRBD1 (5 bases). The V gene's germline CDR1 is ENHRY and CDR2 SYGVKD. The germline V and J ends were trimmed by 4 bases and 8 bases, with 12 bases remaining between them. The CDR3 spans 14 residues. In DNA form, the CDR3 reads TGTGCCATCAGTGCCCGGGACTCTGATTCACCCCTCCACTTT. Amino acids: CAISARDSDSPLHF.

The chain recombines TRBV28 with TRBJ2-1; the D call may be TRBD1 or TRBD2 (5 bases each). The CDR3 runs 14 residues. The ends were cut back, 3 bases at V and 8 bases at J, with 14 bases in the middle. Germline loops: CDR1 MDHEN, CDR2 SYDVKM. CDR3 amino acids: CASSFLLGRDEQFF. As DNA, the CDR3 is TGTGCCAGCAGTTTCCTCCTGGGGCGGGATGAGCAGTTCTTC.

V and J are TRBV5-1 and TRBJ2-7, with D possibly TRBD1 on 6 matching bases. Deletions cut 2 bases from V and 6 bases from J, with 12 bases between. Germline V gene lookup returns CDR1 SGHRS and CDR2 YFSETQ. The CDR3 runs 13 residues. CDR3 amino acids: CASSFGQPVEQYF. CDR3 bases: TGCGCCAGCAGCTTCGGACAGCCCGTCGAGCAGTACTTC.